Each of the 20 T cell receptor beta chains below was sequenced from the same sample in a study of CD8 T cells in ankylosing spondylitis. MiXCR was run by TCRdb on the 5' RACE reads, yielding one entry per CDR3 protein. The table shows about 160,000 distinct CDR3 sequences, with under 45% occurring only once. Sequenced material: synovial fluid, either unsorted or a sorted T cell fraction (not recorded which). These receptors all come from a male donor with ankylosing spondylitis.

This clonotype was counted between two and nine times. CDR3 in amino acids: CASSLGTHYEQYF. CDR3 nucleotides: TGCGCCAGCAGCTTGGGGACACATTACGAGCAGTACTTC. The chain combines TRBV5-1 with TRBJ2-7; maybe TRBD1 (5 bases). This CDR3 has 13 residues. V was pared by 0 bases and J by 4 bases, with 8 bases between. CDR1 is SGHRS, CDR2 YFSETQ, per germline.

Turning to this clonotype: Mismatch with germline at one junction end may stem from a read error. The rearrangement joins TRBV28 to TRBJ1-1; D not resolved. The CDR3 sequence is 11 residues long. Germline V gene data show CDR1 as MDHEN and CDR2 as SYDVKM. The CDR3 loop reads CASRLGTEAFF. CDR3 DNA sequence: TGTGCCAGCCGTTTGGGCACTGAAGCTTTCTTT.

Remarks on this clonotype: An end of the junction differs from the germline gene, which may be a read error. The rearrangement joins TRBV5-1 to TRBJ1-1; 8 bases are shared with TRBD1. The CDR3 length is 13 residues. The germline CDR1 and CDR2 sequences are SGHRS and YFSETQ. The CDR3 DNA follows: TGCGCCAGCAGCGCCCGGACAGGGACTTCCGCTTTCTTC. Translation: CASSARTGTSAFF.

This clonotype was counted once. The rearrangement links TRBV29-1 to TRBJ2-3; 8 bases map to TRBD1. The CDR3 contains 14 residues. The germline CDR1 and CDR2 sequences are SQVTM and ANQGSEA. Unmatched junction bases numbered 9, after V lost 5 bases and J lost 5 bases. CDR3 DNA: TGCAGCGTTAAGCAGGGGGCAGCCAAAGATACGCAGTATTTT. This encodes CSVKQGAAKDTQYF.

This clonotype was detected only a few times. The chain couples TRBV13 to TRBJ2-1; 11 bases align to TRBD2. Per germline, CDR1 PRHDT and CDR2 FYEKMQ (reference sequence). There are 15 residues in the CDR3. V lost 4 bases to trimming and J lost 4 bases; unmatched junction nucleotides: 3. CDR3 sequence: CASSYIAGGYNEQFF. In DNA, the CDR3 is TGTGCCAGCAGCTATATAGCGGGGGGGTACAATGAGCAGTTCTTC.

The V gene is TRBV24-1, the J gene TRBJ2-1; the D is unclear. Germline CDR1 is KGHDR and CDR2 is SFDVKD. The CDR3 sequence is 13 residues long. V was trimmed by 4 bases and J by 10 bases, leaving 13 bases between them. DNA for the CDR3: TGTGCCACCAGTGACTCTCCTGCTGGAGAGCAGTTCTTC. Its translation is CATSDSPAGEQFF.

The gene calls are TRBV3-1 and TRBJ2-3; possibly TRBD1 or TRBD2 for D (5 bases each). The CDR3 sequence is 14 residues long. Between the trimmed V and J ends, which lost 1 base and 5 bases, there was a span of 10 bases. From germline, CDR1 is LGHDT and CDR2 YNNKEL (reference sequence). CDR3 sequence: CASSQVGTQDTQYF. CDR3 DNA sequence: TGTGCCAGCAGCCAAGTTGGGACCCAAGATACGCAGTATTTT.

This clonotype was observed a few times. The genes are TRBV13 and TRBJ2-3; D is ambiguous. Germline CDR1 is PRHDT and CDR2 is FYEKMQ (reference sequence). CDR3 length equals 11 residues. V was cut by 6 bases and J by 0 bases, with 1 base left in between. The CDR3 DNA reads TGTGCCAGCAGAAGCACAGATACGCAGTATTTT. Protein product: CASRSTDTQYF.

This clonotype has a single count. The gene calls are TRBV10-3 and TRBJ1-1; no clear D gene. The CDR3 loop spans 13 amino acids. CDR1 is ENHRY and CDR2 is SYGVKD in the germline V gene. Trimming stripped 2 bases from V and 6 bases from J, with 10 bases between. The CDR3 spells CAISEPEQPEAFF. CDR3 nucleotide sequence: TGTGCCATCAGTGAGCCTGAACAACCTGAAGCTTTCTTT.

The V call is TRBV4-1, the J call TRBJ2-3, with 9 bases fitting TRBD1. Germline V lookup: CDR1 MGHRA, CDR2 YSYEKL. V dropped 4 bases and J dropped 4; count of bases not matched to a gene: 12. CDR3 length equals 17 residues. CDR3 in amino acids: CASSPSPHRGRPDTQYF. The CDR3 nucleotides are TGCGCCAGCAGCCCATCTCCCCACAGGGGGCGCCCAGATACGCAGTATTTT.

V and J are TRBV27 and TRBJ1-5; a possible D gene is TRBD1 (5 bases). The ends were cut back, 5 bases at V and 7 bases at J, with 18 bases in the middle. Per germline, CDR1 MNHEY and CDR2 SMNVEV (reference sequence). This CDR3 spans 15 amino acids. The CDR3, as DNA: TGTGCCAGCAGTCCCCGTGCAGGGTGGAGACAGCCCCAGCATTTT. Translating it yields CASSPRAGWRQPQHF.

The J gene is TRBJ1-2, the V gene TRBV12-3 or TRBV12-4; the match to TRBD1 covers 9 bases. The CDR3 has 16 amino acids. The J segment lost 2 bases and the V segment lost 6 bases, leaving 10 bases of the junction unmatched. The CDR3 bases are TGTGCCAGCAGAGATGAGACAGGGGGTGCGAACTATGGCTACACCTTC. Residues: CASRDETGGANYGYTF.

The chain recombines TRBV7-9 with TRBJ1-1; no clear D. The germline V gene encodes CDR1 SEHNR and CDR2 FQNEAQ (reference sequence). V was shortened by 5 bases and J by 10 bases, with 11 bases between the two germline ends. CDR3 length: 11 residues. The CDR3 region has the DNA TGTGCCAGCAGCAAACGGTGGGGAGCTTTCTTT. Residues: CASSKRWGAFF.

This clonotype was observed a handful of times. The chain has TRBV5-6 and TRBJ2-3; TRBD2 matches at 7 bases. Germline trimming cut 0 bases from V and 10 bases from J; bases unmatched to any gene: 20. Germline CDR1 SGHDT, CDR2 YYEEEE. The CDR3 is 18 amino acids. The CDR3 sequence is CASSLDDGAREIFWAQYF. The CDR3 bases are TGTGCCAGCAGCTTGGATGATGGTGCGCGGGAGATCTTTTGGGCGCAGTATTTT.

CDR3 protein: CSARDWGQGDTGELFF. DNA of the CDR3: TGCAGTGCTAGAGATTGGGGACAGGGAGACACCGGGGAGCTGTTTTTT. The chain links TRBV20-1 to TRBJ2-2; 9 nucleotides align to TRBD1. The germline V gene has CDR1 DFQATT and CDR2 SNEGSKA (reference sequence). This CDR3 is built from 16 residues. V lost 0 bases and J lost 3; bases outside the gene matches: 5.

This clonotype has just a few counts. The chain couples TRBV12-3 or TRBV12-4 to TRBJ2-7, with a tentative D call TRBD2 (6 bases). V was pared by 3 bases and J by 3 bases, with 18 bases between. This CDR3 has 16 residues. CDR3 sequence reads: CASSLDLARGIYEQYF. In DNA, the CDR3 is TGTGCCAGCAGTTTGGATCTAGCTCGGGGGATCTACGAGCAGTACTTC.

This clonotype has just a few counts. Compared with germline, one end of the junction differs, possibly owing to a read error. J is TRBJ2-3 and V is TRBV27, with 10 bases aligning to TRBD1. The CDR3 has 15 amino acids. Germline V CDR1 and CDR2: MNHEY, SMNVEV (reference sequence). The CDR3 here is CASSSRDRGTDTQYF. For the CDR3, the DNA is TGTGCCAGCAGTTCCCGGGACAGGGGCACCGATACGCAGTATTTT.

This clonotype was counted at least ten times. CDR3 residues: CASSYGLSYEQYF. The DNA of the CDR3 is TGTGCCAGCAGTTACGGTCTCTCCTACGAGCAGTACTTC. V is TRBV6-5 and J is TRBJ2-7; no clear D gene. The germline gives CDR1 MNHEY, CDR2 SVGAGI. The V and J ends lost 2 bases and 0 bases respectively, with 5 bases between them. The CDR3 runs 13 residues.

The chain joins TRBV20-1 to TRBJ2-1, with D perhaps matching TRBD1 (7 bases). The germline V gene encodes CDR1 DFQATT and CDR2 SNEGSKA (reference sequence). CDR3 length equals 18 residues. V lost 1 base and J 1 base, leaving 20 bases between the germline ends. CDR3 bases: TGCAGTGCTAGAGGTTGGCAGGGGGGCCAGTTGTCCTACAATGAGCAGTTCTTC. It is translated as CSARGWQGGQLSYNEQFF.

A remark on this clonotype: The junction departs from germline at one end; a sequencing error may be responsible. V gene TRBV7-7 combines with J gene TRBJ2-5, with a possible D match to TRBD2 (6 bases). This CDR3 comprises 16 residues. The germline V gene has CDR1 SSHAT and CDR2 FNYEAQ (reference sequence). The CDR3 coding sequence is TGTGCTAGCAGCTTAGGGGCTGGGGGGAGCAGAGAGACCCAGTACTTC. It is translated as CASSLGAGGSRETQYF.